This T cell receptor (beta chain) is drawn from a study of shared clonotypes between healthy human individuals (TCRdb year 2020). Describing the broader study: The cohort comprised a couple of women and a few men aged 18 to 49 years. For each donor, three plates each were used for CD4 naive and CD4 memory, two plates were used for CD8 naive, and one plate was used for CD8 memory. The study deeply sequenced blood TCR repertoires of five healthy adults to estimate repertoire size and the extent of clonotype sharing between individuals. To increase sequencing depth and limit assay-specific biases, TCR repertoire library preparation and sequencing were carried out by different laboratories using diverse techniques. Leukapheresis yielded between about 0.94 and 8.9 billion PBMCs per donor.

TCR CDR3 regions were amplified from genomic DNA by multiplex PCR using the deep immunoSEQ assay. Genomic DNA extracted from each cell subset was distributed evenly over all wells of several immunoSEQ 96-well plates, and each plate served as one replicate. Each replicate PCR for sorted subsets received around 200 ng genomic DNA, equal to about 30,000 T cell genomes. Purified libraries were quantified with a Qubit 3.0 fluorometer, sized on a Bioanalyzer 2100, and re-quantified with the KAPA Library Quantification kit. Every immunoSEQ 96-well plate was sequenced on a dedicated single-read 150-cycle Illumina NextSeq 550 flow cell. Concerning the study's data processing: Because only junctional sequences without quality scores were contained in the immunoSEQ output, filtering matching that applied to full-length reads could not be performed. To assign V/J genes and CDR3, sequences were annotated against IMGT germline references using PyIR, a Python wrapper for IgBLAST v1.9. Reads were filtered out if the reads had weak V/J assignments (E-value above 1e-6), no CDR3, stop codons, out-of-frame junctions, or ambiguous translated residues. V3J clonotypes were defined as sequences sharing an identical inferred V gene, J gene, and CDR3 amino acid sequence. To compute the percentage overlap between repertoires, the number of shared unique clonotypes was divided by the size of the smaller repertoire. Repertoire richness was assessed with RTK rarefaction, the Chao1 estimator, and Recon v2.1 estimates of unobserved clonotypes. For all TCRbeta clonotypes obtained by the gDNA method from a few donors, generation probabilities were computed with OLGA. TCRdb provides this immuneACCESS table in a form limited to in-frame rearrangements. Some clones are lacking; in checked studies, under half of them reflect an unresolved V gene, and why the rest are absent is not known. V and J calls and clone size are copied from that table; D and trimming were computed from the DNA. The sample table holds some 2,000,000 clones, of which almost 96% were seen once. 0.13% of the sample belongs to the ten largest clones.

Broad study findings and their caveats: Across four donors, approximately 5% of naive CD4, approximately 4% of naive CD8, roughly 2.2% of memory CD4, and roughly 0.4% of memory CD8 clonotypes were shared. Pairwise subsampling indicated that sequencing depth was expected to affect the degree of clonotype sharing among donors. Estimated clonotype richness was generally larger for naive than for memory subsets. Incomplete sequencing was indicated by rarefaction of sorted-subset datasets, despite the large sequencing depth. Because the study included a small number of donors, the genetic and exposure-history diversity represented was limited. Sampling was limited to blood, and TCR repertoires in tissue likely differ from TCR repertoires in blood. Compared with non-shared clonotypes, clonotypes shared by all four sorted-subset donors had higher generation probabilities.

V and J are truncated by 5 bases and 2 bases respectively, leaving an intervening sequence of 16 bases. Per the germline V gene, ENHRY is the CDR1 and SYGVKD is the CDR2. The CDR3 contains 16 residues, cysteine and phenylalanine counted. Solely the CDR3 DNA is kept, with 48 bases framed from the first base. Healthy HIV-negative adults with no recently reported acute infections or vaccinations were included as donors. Every donor was a Caucasian adult living in Nashville, Tennessee, USA. Magnetic negative selection was used to enrich CD4+ T cells, after which naive cells were positively selected on CD45RA and the negative fraction became the memory subset. After blood collection by leukapheresis, PBMCs were isolated using Ficoll-Histopaque density gradient centrifugation and then cryopreserved in the vapor phase of liquid nitrogen. Analytical flow cytometry was used to check the purity and quantity of every magnetically sorted T cell population. Genomic DNA was isolated from every sorted fraction and measured by UV absorbance on a Nanodrop 2000c.

Regarding this clone: What this receptor recognizes is not known. No qualities accompany the bases; no much larger clone lies one base away.

In this chain, TRBV10-3 is recombined with TRBJ1-3; the D gene is perhaps TRBD1, from 6 matching bases. The source is a man between 18 and 29 years old in good health. Sequencing was done on a sample of naive CD4+ T cells sorted from blood. The cell subset or site tag for this specimen amounts to: CD45RA+ positively selected. The CDR3 reads as follows: CAISLGQSSAGNTIYF. The bases are TGTGCCATCAGTCTCGGACAGAGTTCTGCTGGAAACACCATATATTTT.